A selection of T cell receptor beta chains follows, all from one sample in a study of CD8+CD57+ T cells in acquired aplastic anemia. TCRdb ran MiXCR on the reads and lists one entry per CDR3 protein. Seen here are over 150,000 distinct CDR3 sequences, 48% observed once, and the top ten hold under 15%. The sample comprised sorted CD4+, CD8+, or CD8+CD57+ T cells (not recorded which) from PBMCs. Every receptor here comes from a human donor with aplastic anemia. The CDR3 runs from the conserved cysteine through the conserved F or W. A D gene is named only where the DNA matches it firmly. Size tells how often a clone was seen (once, few, many) or the class of an expanded clone, and some rows leave it out.

CDR3 DNA,CDR3 protein,D gene,V gene,J gene,clone size
TGTGCCACCAGCCGAGATCGACAGGGAACTGAAGCTTTCTTT,CATSRDRQGTEAFF,TRBD1,TRBV15,TRBJ1-1,NA
TGTGCCAGCAGCCCTGACTACCGACAGAACACAGATACGCAGTATTTT,CASSPDYRQNTDTQYF,NA,TRBV11-2,TRBJ2-3,many
TGTGCCAGCAGCGGGCGCGGCGGAGGCGAGCAGTACTTC,CASSGRGGGEQYF,NA,TRBV3-1,TRBJ2-7,many
TGTGCCAGCAGCTTAGGGCGGGGTACCTACGAGCAGTACTTC,CASSLGRGTYEQYF,NA,TRBV7-8,TRBJ2-7,few
TGTGCCAGCAGCTTGGCCGGGCCAGCTTCTGGGGCCAACGTCCTGACTTTC,CASSLAGPASGANVLTF,NA,TRBV5-4,TRBJ2-6,many
TGTGCCAGTAGTATAAAGCAGGGGGCATCAACTAATGAAAAACTGTTTTTT,CASSIKQGASTNEKLFF,TRBD1,TRBV19,TRBJ1-4,many
TGTGCCAGCAGTGCGACAGGGAGGAATCGACAGCCCCAGCATTTT,CASSATGRNRQPQHF,TRBD1,TRBV6-4,TRBJ1-5,NA
TGTGCCAGCAGCTTAGGGGGGACCGTAAACGAGCAGTACTTC,CASSLGGTVNEQYF,NA,TRBV7-7,TRBJ2-7,NA
TGTGCCATCAGTGAGCTTAAGAAGGGATATGGCTACACCTTC,CAISELKKGYGYTF,NA,TRBV10-3,TRBJ1-2,few
TGCAGTGCCAGAGCCAGGCAGGGTGGGTACGAGCAGTACTTC,CSARARQGGYEQYF,NA,TRBV20-1,TRBJ2-7,NA
TGTGCCAGCAGCTTAGCCCCCTTGGGGGCTGAAGCTTTCTTT,CASSLAPLGAEAFF,NA,TRBV7-2,TRBJ1-1,many
TGTGCCAGCAGTTACACCCCATACGGACAGGGGGCTGAAGCTTTCTTT,CASSYTPYGQGAEAFF,TRBD1,TRBV6-5,TRBJ1-1,many
TGTGCCAGCAGCTTGGAGCCAGGGTTAGGCTACGAGCAGTACTTC,CASSLEPGLGYEQYF,NA,TRBV5-4,TRBJ2-7,NA
TGTGCCAGCAGCTTCGGGGGCCTGGAGCAGTTCTTC,CASSFGGLEQFF,NA,TRBV11-2,TRBJ2-1,NA
TGTGCCAGCACCAACACCGGGCCCGGGGGAGGCTACACCTTC,CASTNTGPGGGYTF,NA,TRBV12-3/TRBV12-4,TRBJ1-2,many
TGTGCCAGCAGTGAACAGCTGGGGAGCTATGGCTACACCTTC,CASSEQLGSYGYTF,NA,TRBV6-1,TRBJ1-2,many
TGTGCCAGCAGCCAGGAGGGGTTTACAGGGGGAGTCCGCTTC,CASSQEGFTGGVRF,TRBD1,TRBV3-1,TRBJ1-2,few
TGTGCCAGCAGCTTTCATGGTGAGCAGTACTTC,CASSFHGEQYF,NA,TRBV7-2,TRBJ2-7,NA
TGTGCCAGCAGTTTAAGCTCGGGATGGGGTCGGAATCAGCCCCAGCATTTT,CASSLSSGWGRNQPQHF,NA,TRBV12-3/TRBV12-4,TRBJ1-5,many
TGTGCCAGCAGCCCTTCTAACACCGGGGAGCTGTTTTTT,CASSPSNTGELFF,NA,TRBV7-3,TRBJ2-2,few
TGTGCCACCAGCAGAGATCCGGGGTACGAGCAGTACTTC,CATSRDPGYEQYF,NA,TRBV15,TRBJ2-7,few
TGTGCCAGCAGCTTAGGCTCGGGACGACGGAACCACGAGCAGTACTTC,CASSLGSGRRNHEQYF,NA,TRBV13,TRBJ2-7,many
TGCGCCAGCAGTGAGTCCACTTCCTATGGCTACACCTTC,CASSESTSYGYTF,NA,TRBV10-1,TRBJ1-2,few
TGTGCCAGCAGCTTAGTAGCGGTCTCCTACAATGAGCAGTTCTTC,CASSLVAVSYNEQFF,NA,TRBV7-2,TRBJ2-1,NA
TGTGCCAGCAGCAGAGGGACTAGCGGCAACACCGGGGAGCTGTTTTTT,CASSRGTSGNTGELFF,TRBD2,TRBV11-2,TRBJ2-2,NA
TGTGCCAGCAGCTTAATGCGGAGGGGTGCATACACCGGGGAGCTGTTTTTT,CASSLMRRGAYTGELFF,NA,TRBV7-3,TRBJ2-2,many
TGCAGTGCTGAACCGAGAGGACTAGCGCGCCTCTCCTACAATGAGCAGTTCTTC,CSAEPRGLARLSYNEQFF,TRBD2,TRBV20-1,TRBJ2-1,once
TGTGCCAGCAGTGGGACTAGCGAGACCGATACGCAGTATTTT,CASSGTSETDTQYF,TRBD2,TRBV9,TRBJ2-3,NA
TGCGCCAGCAGCGGGCAGGGTATAATTAATGAAAAACTGTTTTTT,CASSGQGIINEKLFF,NA,TRBV5-1,TRBJ1-4,NA
TGTGCCAGCAGCCTAACCGGGACAGGGGGTAATTCACCCCTCCACTTT,CASSLTGTGGNSPLHF,TRBD1,TRBV3-1,TRBJ1-6,many
TGTGCCAGCAGTTACCCTAGCGTGGGGGCCGACACCGGGGAGCTGTTTTTT,CASSYPSVGADTGELFF,NA,TRBV6-5,TRBJ2-2,NA
TGTGCCACCAGTGTCGGCGGCTCGGAGAATGAGCAGTTCTTC,CATSVGGSENEQFF,NA,TRBV24-1,TRBJ2-1,NA
TGTGCCAGCAGCGTCGGAGGGACCTACGAGCAGTACTTC,CASSVGGTYEQYF,NA,TRBV7-8,TRBJ2-7,NA
TGTGCCAGCAGCCCCCCCGCGGGAGTCCAAGAGACCCAGTACTTC,CASSPPAGVQETQYF,TRBD2,TRBV9,TRBJ2-5,NA
TGTGCCACCAGCCTCCAGGGAGGAGAGACCCAGTACTTC,CATSLQGGETQYF,NA,TRBV15,TRBJ2-5,NA
TGTGCCAGCAGGTGGACCCCGCAAGAGACCCAGTACTTC,CASRWTPQETQYF,NA,TRBV3-1,TRBJ2-5,many
TGCAGTGCTAGTAGGGATTCATCAACCCTCCACTTT,CSASRDSSTLHF,NA,TRBV20-1,TRBJ1-6,many
TGTGCCAGCAGCTCCGCTCCCGGACAGGGTGATACGCAGTATTTT,CASSSAPGQGDTQYF,TRBD1,TRBV7-2,TRBJ2-3,many
TGTGCCAGCAGCAGGGGGCTGGGAACCGGGGAGCTGTTTTTT,CASSRGLGTGELFF,TRBD1,TRBV6-1,TRBJ2-2,many
TGTGCCAGCAGCGGGGGACAGCGAGAAAAACTGTTTTTT,CASSGGQREKLFF,TRBD1,TRBV5-4,TRBJ1-4,many
TGCAGCATCGACAAGACCGGGACTCCGCATTACGAGCAGTACTTC,CSIDKTGTPHYEQYF,NA,TRBV29-1,TRBJ2-7,NA
TGTGCCACCAGTGATCCGCGTATAGTTGTGGGTGGCTACACCTTC,CATSDPRIVVGGYTF,NA,TRBV24-1,TRBJ1-2,NA